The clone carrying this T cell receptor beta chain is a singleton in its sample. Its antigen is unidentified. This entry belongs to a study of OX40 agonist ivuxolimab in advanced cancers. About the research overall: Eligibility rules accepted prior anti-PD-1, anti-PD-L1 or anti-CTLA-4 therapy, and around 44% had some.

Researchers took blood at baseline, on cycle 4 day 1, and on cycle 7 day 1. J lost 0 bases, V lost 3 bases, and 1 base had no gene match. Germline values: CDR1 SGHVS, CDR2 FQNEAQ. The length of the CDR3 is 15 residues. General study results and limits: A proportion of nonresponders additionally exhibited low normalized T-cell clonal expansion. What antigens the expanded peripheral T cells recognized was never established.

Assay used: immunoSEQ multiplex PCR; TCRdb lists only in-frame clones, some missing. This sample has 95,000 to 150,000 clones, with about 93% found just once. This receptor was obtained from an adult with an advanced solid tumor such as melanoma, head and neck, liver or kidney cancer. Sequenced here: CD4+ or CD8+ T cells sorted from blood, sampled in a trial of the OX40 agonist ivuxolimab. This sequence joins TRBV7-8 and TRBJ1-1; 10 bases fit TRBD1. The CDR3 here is CASSLDRGLNTEAFF. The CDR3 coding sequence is TGTGCCAGCAGCTTGGACAGGGGGTTGAACACTGAAGCTTTCTTT.